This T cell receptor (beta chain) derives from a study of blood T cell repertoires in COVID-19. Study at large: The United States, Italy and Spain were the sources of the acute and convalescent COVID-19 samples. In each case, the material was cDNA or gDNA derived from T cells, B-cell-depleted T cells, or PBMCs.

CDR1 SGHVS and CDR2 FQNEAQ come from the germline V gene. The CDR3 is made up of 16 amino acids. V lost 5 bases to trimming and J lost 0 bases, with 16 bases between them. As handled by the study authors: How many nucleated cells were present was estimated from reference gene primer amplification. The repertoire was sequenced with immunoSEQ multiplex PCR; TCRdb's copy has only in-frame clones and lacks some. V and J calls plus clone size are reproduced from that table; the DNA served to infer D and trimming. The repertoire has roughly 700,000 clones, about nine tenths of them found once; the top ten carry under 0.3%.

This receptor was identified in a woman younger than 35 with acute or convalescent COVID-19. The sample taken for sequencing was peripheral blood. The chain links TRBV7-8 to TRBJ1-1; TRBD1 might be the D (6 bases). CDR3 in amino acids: CASSQNRQALNTEAFF. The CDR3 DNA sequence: TGTGCCAGCAGCCAGAACCGACAGGCTCTGAACACTGAAGCTTTCTTT.